This T cell receptor beta chain was recorded in a study of T cells in Graves' hyperthyroidism and ophthalmopathy (dated by TCRdb to the late 2010s). For the study in its entirety: To identify TCR V-J signatures that set the groups apart, the researchers used a discovery cohort of 90 to 100 patients, made up of some 41 with Graves' ophthalmopathy and 57 with stable Graves' hyperthyroidism. Prospective prediction of ophthalmopathy was tested in an independent validation cohort consisting of 18 to 20 hyperthyroidism patients and approximately 16 patients who later progressed to ophthalmopathy. The 75 to 100 discovery patients were divided at random into training and test sets in a 7:3 ratio. The study also compared thyroid tissue and blood T-cell repertoires from a handful of Graves' hyperthyroidism patients. Following sampling, methimazole starting at 30 mg daily was given to hyperthyroidism patients, and high-dose intravenous methylprednisolone was given to ophthalmopathy patients. The paper describes TCR Vbeta CDR3 sequencing of roughly 130 peripheral blood samples, made up of 43 ophthalmopathy patients, roughly 72 hyperthyroidism patients and about 17 progressor patients.

With respect to this clonotype: This receptor's antigen is unknown. Base qualities were left out, and no much larger clone turns up one base away.

CDR1 LNHNV and CDR2 YYDKDF were looked up in the germline V gene (reference sequence). Trimming leaves V shorter by 1 base and J shorter by 4 bases, with the junction holding 0 bases beyond the gene matches. The CDR3 spans 14 residues, from the cysteine through the phenylalanine. Only the CDR3 portion is preserved as DNA: 42 bases, with reading frame beginning at the first base. Stable Graves' hyperthyroidism was defined as no progression to ophthalmopathy during 18 months of follow-up. Hyperthyroidism patients were newly diagnosed, with disease duration under 2 months, and aged 18 to 65 years. Exclusion was applied to patients with uncontrolled infections, other autoimmune diseases, pregnancy or lactation. Diagnoses were established on the basis of clinical symptoms, serum thyroxine and TRAb, thyroid ultrasound, and orbital computed tomography. Trizol reagent was used to extract total RNA, and RNA quality was then checked on an Agilent 2100 Bioanalyzer.

The TCR beta CDR3 regions were amplified from the RNA transcripts. The first round of RT-PCR for the TCR CDR3 was performed with the HTBI primer set and the Qiagen OneStep RT-PCR kit. The libraries were constructed in a second round of multiplex PCR and then size-selected and purified. The libraries were sequenced on an Illumina HiSeq2000 using paired-end 100 bp reads. Concerning the study's data processing: SOAPnuke was used to process the raw data, removing reads that contained adapters or uncalled bases, had a mean Phred below 15, or lacked an exact match to the constant primer or identifier. COPE v1.2.5 was used to merge the high-quality paired reads, and each unique nucleotide sequence was defined as a clonotype. Clonotypes were aligned to IMGT TRBV, TRBD and TRBJ reference segments using MiTCR v1.1. Only V-J combinations with frequency above 0.0001, covering 99% to 99.2% of repertoires, were analysed. The TCS score was defined as the ratio of F50 (clonal expansion) to E x V (chaos), calculated using BLOSUM62-based TCRdist between CDR3 peptides within each V-J. Welch's t-statistics and random forest reduced several hundred V-J features to about 13, which were used in a naive Bayes classifier (R e1071). The public reads were reanalyzed by TCRdb: fastp trimming at Q25, MiXCR alignment, in-frame beta chains only. Identical CDR3 protein sequences are pooled into one entry, listed with their most common genes and DNA. These V and J calls derive from TCRdb rather than the authors' analysis. Here the sample has 600,000 or so distinct CDR3 sequences; around 42% occur a single time. In total, the top ten clones hold roughly 8.2% of the sample.

What the study reported, not specific to this receptor: Blood samples also contained most of the expanded thyroid clonotypes (frequency above 0.001), which suggests that blood repertoires may reflect thyroid immune responses. In validation, the model predicted progression to ophthalmopathy with roughly 66% sensitivity and approximately 78% specificity, a median of about 6 months before onset. Sample size was not statistically predetermined, and investigators were not blinded to group allocation. A 13 V-J signature model separated ophthalmopathy from stable hyperthyroidism, with around 91% sensitivity and around 84% specificity in cross-validation and 80%/75% in testing.

Sequencing was performed on peripheral blood or thyroid tissue (not recorded which). The rearranged segments are TRBV15 and TRBJ1-4, with 7 bases matching TRBD1. This TCR was sampled from a woman aged 18-29 years with Graves' hyperthyroidism. Donor details come from another sample of the same person, matched by shared clones. The CDR3 corresponds to CATSRGDSNEKLFF. The nucleotide sequence is given as TGTGCCACCAGCAGAGGGGACAGTAATGAAAAACTGTTTTTT.